Listed here is a single T cell receptor (beta chain). Antigen specificity is unknown. With V trimmed by 8 bases and J by 5 bases, 6 bases remained unmatched. Germline-derived CDR1 and CDR2 are MNHEY and SMNVEV (reference sequence). The CDR3 totals 14 residues. The protocol was immunoSEQ multiplex PCR, while the TCRdb copy is restricted to in-frame clones and leaves out a portion. The sample carries tens of thousands of clones, more than 80% recorded once. A few pembrolizumab responders had their TCRs sequenced. The source of the sample is a study of PD-1 blockade in mismatch repair-deficient tumors. Study background: Patients had around 11 mismatch repair-deficient cancer types, all previously treated and progressing. Study findings and constraints: Tumor-resident clones, often undetectable pretreatment in blood, expanded then contracted after pembrolizumab.

V gene TRBV27 combines with J gene TRBJ2-5, with 12 positions matching TRBD1. This TCR was recovered from an adult with mismatch repair-deficient cancer. The starting material was peripheral blood, obtained 44 weeks after starting pembrolizumab. Here the CDR3 DNA reads TGTGCCAGCCGGGACAGGGGGCTTGGGGAGACCCAGTACTTC. It translates to CASRDRGLGETQYF.